Here is one TCR beta chain with its context. Generated by immunoSEQ multiplex PCR, the TCRdb table keeps only in-frame clones and is missing some. The sample has 65,000 to 75,000 clones, roughly 84% seen once. The sample belongs to a study of control samples from healthy donors and cancer patients. The V end lost 2 bases, the J end lost 2 bases, and 13 bases lay between the germline ends. Germline V CDR1 and CDR2: KGHSH, LQKENI. The CDR3 has 16 amino acids. V gene TRBV18 combines with J gene TRBJ2-4; no clear D gene. Sequenced: blood. The receptor comes from a woman between 50 and 59 years old in good health. The CDR3 DNA follows: TGTGCCAGCTCACCATCGATTTCGTACTCCAAAAACATTCAGTACTTC. This codes for CASSPSISYSKNIQYF.